What follows are 5 T cell receptor beta chains derived from one specimen sequenced in a study of T cell repertoires in cytomegalovirus infection. TCRdb processed the reads anew with MiXCR; each CDR3 protein has one entry. This table holds under 350,000 distinct CDR3 sequences, less than 25% found once. Their cognate antigens are unknown. This material consisted of cultured PBMCs, taken from culture after CMV antigen stimulation. These receptors came from a human donor in good health (CMV status not recorded). Some clones in this sample may be carry-over from other donors' samples.

The J gene is TRBJ2-1, the V gene TRBV5-1; 16 bases are a match to TRBD2. The V gene's germline CDR1 is SGHRS and CDR2 YFSETQ. The trim removed 4 bases at V and 9 bases at J, leaving 7 bases unmatched. This CDR3 is built from 16 residues. CDR3 DNA: TGCGCCAGCAGCCCGGGACTAGCGGGAGGGCCGGGTGAGCAGTTCTTC. Translated: CASSPGLAGGPGEQFF.

The genes are TRBV6-1 and TRBJ2-4; D might be TRBD1 (6 bases). Per the germline V gene, CDR1 is MNHNS and CDR2 is SASEGT. This CDR3 has 17 amino acids. Trimming stripped 6 bases from V and 4 bases from J, with 22 bases between. In DNA, the CDR3 is TGTGCCAGCAGCCCCCGAGGGGGACGCCGGGAAAAAAACATTCAGTACTTC. Amino acid sequence: CASSPRGGRREKNIQYF.

The chain has TRBV12-3 or TRBV12-4 and TRBJ2-3; D gene unclear. The V end lost 3 bases, the J end lost 11 bases, and 15 bases lay between the germline ends. CDR3 length equals 13 residues. The CDR3 DNA reads as TGTGCCAGCAGTTTTCGGGCGTCACTGGAGCAGTATTTT. It encodes CASSFRASLEQYF.

The table lists this clonotype with a few counts. The chain combines TRBV12-3 or TRBV12-4 with TRBJ2-1; D gene ambiguous. Between the trimmed V and J ends, which lost 5 bases and 4 bases, there was a span of 9 bases. CDR3 length: 13 residues. The CDR3 reads CASSTPPYNEQFF. The CDR3 nucleotides are TGTGCCAGCAGTACCCCTCCGTACAATGAGCAGTTCTTC.

This clonotype has a handful of counts. The V call is TRBV5-4, the J call TRBJ2-4, with TRBD1 matching 10 bases. The CDR3 is 12 residues long. With V trimmed by 6 bases and J by 15 bases, 9 bases remained unmatched. Germline V gene data show CDR1 as SGHNT and CDR2 as YYREEE (reference sequence). Here the CDR3 reads CASTTDRGRPYF. The DNA for the CDR3 is TGTGCCAGCACTACAGACAGGGGGCGCCCGTACTTC.